The rows below give T cell receptor beta chains drawn from one sample of a study of T cell repertoires in cytomegalovirus infection. The antigens of these receptors remain unknown. TCRdb analysed the reads with MiXCR anew, one entry per CDR3 protein. The sample has about 130,000 distinct CDR3 sequences; about 24% are singletons. The sample comprised PBMCs, sequenced either directly or after in vitro stimulation (not recorded which). The receptors come from a human donor in good health (CMV status not recorded). Some clones in this sample may be carry-over from other donors' samples. CDR3s include the opening cysteine and the closing phenylalanine or tryptophan. The D gene is left open where the match is weak. Size tells how often a clone was seen (once, few, many) or the class of an expanded clone, and some rows leave it out.

>TRBD2|NA|TRBV7-2|TRBJ2-3
TGTGCCAGCAGCTTGTGGGCGAGCGGGAGGGCTAGCACAGATACGCAGTATTTT
CASSLWASGRASTDTQYF
>TRBD2|many|TRBV12-3/TRBV12-4|TRBJ2-1
TGTGCCAGCAGTCAACAAGCGGGAGTCAACCCTCCCTACAATGAGCAGTTCTTC
CASSQQAGVNPPYNEQFF
>TRBD2|few|TRBV4-3|TRBJ2-1
TGCGCCAGCAGCCAACCACTAGCGGGAGGGGCCACTGAGCAGTTCTTC
CASSQPLAGGATEQFF
>NA|NA|TRBV19|TRBJ2-1
TGTGCCAGTAGTATAGAGGGACTGAACAATGAGCAGTTCTTC
CASSIEGLNNEQFF
>NA|few|TRBV7-9|TRBJ2-1
TGTGCCAGCAGCCTACTCGGGGAGGATAAGTTC
CASSLLGEDKF
>NA|NA|TRBV4-1|TRBJ2-1
TGCGCCAGCAGCCAAGATCCGGCGGGCCTCTACAATGAGCAGTTCTTC
CASSQDPAGLYNEQFF
>NA|few|TRBV7-2|TRBJ2-5
TGTGCCAGCAGCTTAATTGGGGACGGGGAGACCCAGTACTTC
CASSLIGDGETQYF
>NA|NA|TRBV11-2|TRBJ2-1
TGTGCCAGCAGCTTAGAGGGGGTCCCCCCGGGGTTCTTC
CASSLEGVPPGFF
>TRBD2|few|TRBV4-1|TRBJ2-7
TGCGCCAGCAGCCAAGTTTATAGGACTAGCGGGTCCAGCTCCTACGAGCAGTACTTC
CASSQVYRTSGSSSYEQYF
>TRBD1|NA|TRBV15|TRBJ2-1
TGTGCCACCAGCACGCGGACAGGGGCTCTTCTCAATGAGCAGTTCTTC
CATSTRTGALLNEQFF
>NA|many|TRBV7-6|TRBJ2-1
TGTGCCAGCACCCCTCGAGCGGAGAGGTCCTACAATGAGCAGTTCTTC
CASTPRAERSYNEQFF
>NA|NA|TRBV2|TRBJ1-4
TGTGCCAGCAGTGAAATTAATGAAAAACTGTTTTTT
CASSEINEKLFF
>NA|once|TRBV6-2/TRBV6-3|TRBJ1-1
TGTGCCAGCAGTCTGGTCTTGAACACTGAAGCTTTCTTT
CASSLVLNTEAFF
>TRBD2|few|TRBV19|TRBJ2-1
TGTGCCAGTAGTATGGGACTAGCGGGAGGAAATGAGCAGTTCTTC
CASSMGLAGGNEQFF
>NA|NA|TRBV20-1|TRBJ2-5
TGCAGTGCTAGAGTTGATTTAGACAGGTTGACCCAGTACTTC
CSARVDLDRLTQYF
>TRBD1|few|TRBV5-4|TRBJ1-2
TGTGCCAGCAACCGGGACAGGGGACCTTATGGCTACACCTTC
CASNRDRGPYGYTF
>NA|many|TRBV28|TRBJ1-2
TGTGCCAGCAGTCCAGGCGTGGGGGCCTATGGCTACACCTTC
CASSPGVGAYGYTF
>NA|NA|TRBV14|TRBJ2-1
TGTGCCAGCAGCCAAGATCTGAAACTGGCTAGCCCTAACAGGGAGCAGTTCTTC
CASSQDLKLASPNREQFF
>TRBD2|few|TRBV4-1|TRBJ2-5
TGCGCCAGCAGCCAAGGACTAGCGCAAGAGACCCAGTACTTC
CASSQGLAQETQYF
>TRBD1|many|TRBV4-1|TRBJ1-2
TGCGCCAGCAGCCAAGATCGACAGGGAGAACCCTATGGCTACACCTTC
CASSQDRQGEPYGYTF
>NA|NA|TRBV6-5|TRBJ2-2
TGTGCCAGCAGTTACTCGCCTCTTTCGGAGGGGAGTACCGGGGAGCTGTTTTTT
CASSYSPLSEGSTGELFF
>NA|many|TRBV7-9|TRBJ1-2
TGTGCCAGCAGCCAAGGGATTGGCTACACCTTC
CASSQGIGYTF